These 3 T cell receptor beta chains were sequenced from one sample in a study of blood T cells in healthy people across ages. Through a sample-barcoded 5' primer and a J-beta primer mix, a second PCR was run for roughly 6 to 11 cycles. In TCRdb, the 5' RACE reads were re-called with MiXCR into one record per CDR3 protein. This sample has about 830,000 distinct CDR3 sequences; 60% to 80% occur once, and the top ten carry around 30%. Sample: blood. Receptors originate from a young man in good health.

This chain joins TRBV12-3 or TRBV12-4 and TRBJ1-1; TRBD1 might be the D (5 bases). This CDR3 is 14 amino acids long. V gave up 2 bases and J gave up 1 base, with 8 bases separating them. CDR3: CASSLTGANTEAFF. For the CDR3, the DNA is TGTGCCAGCAGTTTAACCGGGGCGAACACTGAAGCTTTCTTT.

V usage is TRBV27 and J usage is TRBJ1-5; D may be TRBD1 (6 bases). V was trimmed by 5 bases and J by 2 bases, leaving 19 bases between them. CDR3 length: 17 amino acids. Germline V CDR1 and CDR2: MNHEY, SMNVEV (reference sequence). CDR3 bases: TGTGCCAGCAGTCCCCTCCGCCCGGGACAAGGCAATCAGCCCCAGCATTTT. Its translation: CASSPLRPGQGNQPQHF.

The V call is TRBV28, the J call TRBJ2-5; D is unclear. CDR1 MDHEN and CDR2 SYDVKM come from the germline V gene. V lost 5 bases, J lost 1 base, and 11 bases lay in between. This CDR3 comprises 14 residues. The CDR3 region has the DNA TGTGCCAGCAGTCCCCAGACATTCCAAGAGACCCAGTACTTC. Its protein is CASSPQTFQETQYF.